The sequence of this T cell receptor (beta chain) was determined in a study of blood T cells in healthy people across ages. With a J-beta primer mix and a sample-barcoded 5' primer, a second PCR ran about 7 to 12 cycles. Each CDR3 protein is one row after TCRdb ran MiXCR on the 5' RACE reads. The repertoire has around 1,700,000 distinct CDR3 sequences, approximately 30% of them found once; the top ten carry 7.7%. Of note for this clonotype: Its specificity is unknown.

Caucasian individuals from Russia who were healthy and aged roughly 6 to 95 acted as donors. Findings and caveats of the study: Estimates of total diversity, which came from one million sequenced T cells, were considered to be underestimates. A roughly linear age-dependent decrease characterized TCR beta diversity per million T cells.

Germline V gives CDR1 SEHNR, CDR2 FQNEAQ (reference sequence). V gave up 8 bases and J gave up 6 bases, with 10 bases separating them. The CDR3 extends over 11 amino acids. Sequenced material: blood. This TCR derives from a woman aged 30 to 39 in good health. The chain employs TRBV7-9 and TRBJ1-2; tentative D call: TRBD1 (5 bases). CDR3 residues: CASPWGDGYTF. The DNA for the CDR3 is TGTGCCAGCCCTTGGGGGGATGGCTACACCTTC.